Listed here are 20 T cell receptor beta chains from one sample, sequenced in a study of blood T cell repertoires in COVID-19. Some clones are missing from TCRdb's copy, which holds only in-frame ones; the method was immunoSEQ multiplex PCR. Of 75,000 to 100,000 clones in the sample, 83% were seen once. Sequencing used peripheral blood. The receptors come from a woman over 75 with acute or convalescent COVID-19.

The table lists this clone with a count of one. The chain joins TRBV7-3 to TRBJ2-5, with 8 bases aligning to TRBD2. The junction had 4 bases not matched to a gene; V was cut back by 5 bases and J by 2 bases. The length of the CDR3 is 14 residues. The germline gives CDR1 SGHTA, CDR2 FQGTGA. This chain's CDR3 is CASSRSGTQETQYF. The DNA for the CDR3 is TGTGCCAGCAGCCGTAGCGGGACTCAAGAGACCCAGTACTTC.

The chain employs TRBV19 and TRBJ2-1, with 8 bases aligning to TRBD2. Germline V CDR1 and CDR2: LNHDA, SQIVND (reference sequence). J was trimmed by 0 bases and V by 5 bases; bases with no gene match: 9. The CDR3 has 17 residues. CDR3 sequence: CASSYSSGSYSYNEQFF. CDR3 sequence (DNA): TGTGCCAGTAGTTATTCGAGCGGGAGTTACTCCTACAATGAGCAGTTCTTC.

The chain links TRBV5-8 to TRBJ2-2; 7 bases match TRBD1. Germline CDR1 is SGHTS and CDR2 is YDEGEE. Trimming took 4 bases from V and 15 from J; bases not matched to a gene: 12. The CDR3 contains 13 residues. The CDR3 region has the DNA TGTGCCAGCAGCCCGGACAGGAGAACGAGAGTGTTTTTT. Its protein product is CASSPDRRTRVFF.

CDR3 sequence: CASSLRQGSDTQYF. CDR3 DNA: TGTGCCAGCAGTCTCCGACAGGGATCGGATACGCAGTATTTT. The genes are TRBV27 and TRBJ2-3; TRBD1 matches 7 bases. The germline V gene encodes CDR1 MNHEY and CDR2 SMNVEV (reference sequence). The ends lost 5 bases at V and 6 bases at J; junction bases unmatched: 8. The CDR3 covers 14 residues.

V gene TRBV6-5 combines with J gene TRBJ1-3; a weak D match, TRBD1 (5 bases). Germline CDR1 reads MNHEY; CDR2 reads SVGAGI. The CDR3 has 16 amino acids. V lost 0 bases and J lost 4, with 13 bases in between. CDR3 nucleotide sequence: TGTGCCAGCAGTTACTCGTTCCCGGGGGAGGGAAACACCATATATTTT. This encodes CASSYSFPGEGNTIYF.

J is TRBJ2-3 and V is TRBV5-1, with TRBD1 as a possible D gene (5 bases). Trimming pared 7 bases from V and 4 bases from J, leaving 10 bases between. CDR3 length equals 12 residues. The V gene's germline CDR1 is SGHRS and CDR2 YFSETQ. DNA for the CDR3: TGCGCCAGCCATCAGGGCCCAGATACGCAGTATTTT. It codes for CASHQGPDTQYF.

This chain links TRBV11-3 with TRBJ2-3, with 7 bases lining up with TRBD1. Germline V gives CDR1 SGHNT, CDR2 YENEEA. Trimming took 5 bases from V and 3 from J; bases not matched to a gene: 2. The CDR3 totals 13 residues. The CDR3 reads CASSQGETDTQYF. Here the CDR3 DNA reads TGTGCCAGCAGCCAGGGGGAAACAGATACGCAGTATTTT.

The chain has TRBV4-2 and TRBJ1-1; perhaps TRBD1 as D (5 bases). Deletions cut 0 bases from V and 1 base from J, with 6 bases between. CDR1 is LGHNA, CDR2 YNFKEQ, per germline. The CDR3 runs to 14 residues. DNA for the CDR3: TGTGCCAGCAGCCAAGAAACAGGGAACACTGAAGCTTTCTTT. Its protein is CASSQETGNTEAFF.

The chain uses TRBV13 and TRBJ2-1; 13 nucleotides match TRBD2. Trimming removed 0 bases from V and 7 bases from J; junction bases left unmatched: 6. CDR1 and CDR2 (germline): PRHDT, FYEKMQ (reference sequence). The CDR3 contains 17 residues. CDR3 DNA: TGTGCCAGCAGCTTAGGCCGGTGGACTAGCGGGAGTAATGAGCAGTTCTTC. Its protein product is CASSLGRWTSGSNEQFF.

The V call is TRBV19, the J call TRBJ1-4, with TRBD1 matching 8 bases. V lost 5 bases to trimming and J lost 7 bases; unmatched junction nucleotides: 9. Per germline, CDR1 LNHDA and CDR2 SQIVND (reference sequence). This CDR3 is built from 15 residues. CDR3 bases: TGTGCCAGTAGTCTCAGACAGGGGAGGAGTGAAAAACTGTTTTTT. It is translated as CASSLRQGRSEKLFF.

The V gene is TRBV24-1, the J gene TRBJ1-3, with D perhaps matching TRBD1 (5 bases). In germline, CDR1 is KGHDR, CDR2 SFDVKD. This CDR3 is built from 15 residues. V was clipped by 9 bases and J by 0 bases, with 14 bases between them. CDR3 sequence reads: CATSKGGTSGNTIYF. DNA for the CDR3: TGTGCCACCTCCAAAGGAGGGACCTCTGGAAACACCATATATTTT.

The CDR3 DNA follows: TGTGCCAGCAGCCCCACAGGGTTCACTGAAGCTTTCTTT. This gives the protein CASSPTGFTEAFF. This chain uses TRBV5-5 with TRBJ1-1, with D maybe TRBD1 (6 bases). This CDR3 contains 13 residues. The V end was cut by 4 bases, the J end by 4 bases, with 11 bases between. Germline V gene data show CDR1 as SGHKS and CDR2 as YYEKEE (reference sequence).

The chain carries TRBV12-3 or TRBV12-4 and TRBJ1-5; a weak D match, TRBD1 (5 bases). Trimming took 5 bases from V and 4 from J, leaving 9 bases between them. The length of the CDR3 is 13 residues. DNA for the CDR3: TGTGCCAGCAGTCAACAGGAGAATCAGCCCCAGCATTTT. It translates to CASSQQENQPQHF.

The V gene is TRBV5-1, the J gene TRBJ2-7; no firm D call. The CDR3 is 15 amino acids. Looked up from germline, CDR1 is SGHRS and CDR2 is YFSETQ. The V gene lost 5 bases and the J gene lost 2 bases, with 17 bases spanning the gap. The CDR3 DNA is TGCGCCAGCAGACAAGACACCTTTCGGACCTACGAGCAGTACTTC. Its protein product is CASRQDTFRTYEQYF.

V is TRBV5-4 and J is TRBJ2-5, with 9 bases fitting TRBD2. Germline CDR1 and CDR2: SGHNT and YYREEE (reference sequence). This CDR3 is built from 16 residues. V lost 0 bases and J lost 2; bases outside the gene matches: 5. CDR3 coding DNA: TGTGCCAGCAGCTTGGATAGCGGGAGCTTACAAGAGACCCAGTACTTC. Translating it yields CASSLDSGSLQETQYF.

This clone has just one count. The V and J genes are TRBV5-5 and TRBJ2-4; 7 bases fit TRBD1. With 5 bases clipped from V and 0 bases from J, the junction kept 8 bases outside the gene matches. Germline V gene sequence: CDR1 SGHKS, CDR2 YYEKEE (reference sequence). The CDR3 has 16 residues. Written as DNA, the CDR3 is TGTGCCAGCAGGTCAGGGGGACATCTAGCCAAAAACATTCAGTACTTC. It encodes CASRSGGHLAKNIQYF.

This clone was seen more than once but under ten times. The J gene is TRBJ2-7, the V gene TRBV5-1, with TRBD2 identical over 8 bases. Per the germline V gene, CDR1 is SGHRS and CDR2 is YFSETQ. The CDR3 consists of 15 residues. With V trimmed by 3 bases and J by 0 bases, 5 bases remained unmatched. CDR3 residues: CASSYTSGSSYEQYF. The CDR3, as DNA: TGCGCCAGCAGCTACACAAGCGGGAGCTCCTACGAGCAGTACTTC.

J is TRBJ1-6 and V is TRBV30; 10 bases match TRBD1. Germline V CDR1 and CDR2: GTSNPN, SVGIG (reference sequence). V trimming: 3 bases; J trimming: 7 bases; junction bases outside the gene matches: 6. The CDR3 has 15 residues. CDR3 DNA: TGTGCCTGGAGCCACCGGGACAGGGGAAATTCACCCCTCCACTTT. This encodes CAWSHRDRGNSPLHF.

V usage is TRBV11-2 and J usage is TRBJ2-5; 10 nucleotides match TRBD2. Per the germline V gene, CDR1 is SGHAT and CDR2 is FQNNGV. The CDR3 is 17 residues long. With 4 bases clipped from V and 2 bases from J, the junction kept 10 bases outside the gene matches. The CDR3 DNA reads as TGTGCCAGCAGCTCAAACTTAGCGGGAGGCGGTCAAGAGACCCAGTACTTC. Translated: CASSSNLAGGGQETQYF.

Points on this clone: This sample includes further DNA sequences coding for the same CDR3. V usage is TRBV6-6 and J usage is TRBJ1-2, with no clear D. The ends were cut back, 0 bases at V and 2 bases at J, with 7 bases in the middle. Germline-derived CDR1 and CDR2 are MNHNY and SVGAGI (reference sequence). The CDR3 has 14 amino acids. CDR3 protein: CASSYSGGNYGYTF. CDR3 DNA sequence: TGTGCCAGCAGTTACTCCGGCGGAAACTATGGCTACACCTTC.